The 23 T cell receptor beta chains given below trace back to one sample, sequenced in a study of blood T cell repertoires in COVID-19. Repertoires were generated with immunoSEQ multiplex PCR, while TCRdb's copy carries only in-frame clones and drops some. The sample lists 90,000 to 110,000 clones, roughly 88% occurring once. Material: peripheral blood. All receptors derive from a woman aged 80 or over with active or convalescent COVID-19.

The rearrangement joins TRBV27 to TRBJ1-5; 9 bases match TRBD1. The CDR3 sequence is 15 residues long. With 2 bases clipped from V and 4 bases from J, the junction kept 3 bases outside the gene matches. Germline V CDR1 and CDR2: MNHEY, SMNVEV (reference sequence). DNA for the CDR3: TGTGCCAGCAGTTTACTAGGGACAGGGAATCAGCCCCAGCATTTT. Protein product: CASSLLGTGNQPQHF.

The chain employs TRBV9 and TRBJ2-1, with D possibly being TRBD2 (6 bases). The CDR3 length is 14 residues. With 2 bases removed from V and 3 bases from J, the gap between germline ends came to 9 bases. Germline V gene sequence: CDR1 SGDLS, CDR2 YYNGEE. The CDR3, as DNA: TGTGCCAGCAGCGTCCCCGGGAGCTACAATGAGCAGTTCTTC. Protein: CASSVPGSYNEQFF.

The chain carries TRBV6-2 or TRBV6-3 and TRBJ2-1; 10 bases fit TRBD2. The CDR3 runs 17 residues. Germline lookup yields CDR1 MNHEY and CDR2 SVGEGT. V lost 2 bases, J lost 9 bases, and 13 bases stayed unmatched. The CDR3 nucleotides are TGTGCCAGCAGTTACAATCCGGCTAGCGGGAGAGGCGGTGAGCAGTTCTTC. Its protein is CASSYNPASGRGGEQFF.

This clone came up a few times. CDR3 nucleotides: TGTGCCAGCAGCTTAGGTCGACTAGCGGGAAGTCGGGGCACCGGGGAGCTGTTTTTT. Encoded protein: CASSLGRLAGSRGTGELFF. V gene TRBV7-9 combines with J gene TRBJ2-2, with TRBD2 matching 11 bases. Trimming at V came to 1 base and at J to 4 bases, leaving 11 bases not matched to a gene. Germline V lookup: CDR1 SEHNR, CDR2 FQNEAQ (reference sequence). The CDR3 covers 19 residues. The complete variable domain, with remaining parts taken from reference TRBV7-9 and TRBJ2-2, reads DTGVSQNPRHKITKRGQNVTFRCDPISEHNRLYWYRQTLGQGPEFLTYFQNEAQLEKSRLLSDRFSAERPKGSFSTLEIQRTEQGDSAMYLCASSLGRLAGSRGTGELFFGEGSRLTVL.

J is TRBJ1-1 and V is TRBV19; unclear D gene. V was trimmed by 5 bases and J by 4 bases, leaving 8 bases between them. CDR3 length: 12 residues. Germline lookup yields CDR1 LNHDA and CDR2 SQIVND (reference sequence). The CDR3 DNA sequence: TGTGCCAGTAGTCCCAGGCGCACTGAAGCTTTCTTT. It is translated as CASSPRRTEAFF. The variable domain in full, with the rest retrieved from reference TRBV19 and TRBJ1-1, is DGGITQSPKYLFRKEGQNVTLSCEQNLNHDAMYWYRQDPGQGLRLIYYSQIVNDFQKGDIAEGYSVSREKKESFPLTVTSAQKNPTAFYLCASSPRRTEAFFGQGTRLTVV.

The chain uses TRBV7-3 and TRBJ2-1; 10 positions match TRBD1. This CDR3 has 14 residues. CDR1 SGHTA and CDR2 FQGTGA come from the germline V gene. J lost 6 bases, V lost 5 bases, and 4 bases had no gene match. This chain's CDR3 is CASSPGTGANEQFF. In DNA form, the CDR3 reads TGTGCCAGCAGCCCCGGGACAGGGGCCAATGAGCAGTTCTTC.

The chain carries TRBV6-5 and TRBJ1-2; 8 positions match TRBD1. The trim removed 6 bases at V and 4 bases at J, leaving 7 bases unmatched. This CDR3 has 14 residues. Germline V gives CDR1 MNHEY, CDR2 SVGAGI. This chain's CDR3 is CASSRDRRVYGYTF. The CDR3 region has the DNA TGTGCCAGCAGCAGGGACAGGAGAGTCTATGGCTACACCTTC.

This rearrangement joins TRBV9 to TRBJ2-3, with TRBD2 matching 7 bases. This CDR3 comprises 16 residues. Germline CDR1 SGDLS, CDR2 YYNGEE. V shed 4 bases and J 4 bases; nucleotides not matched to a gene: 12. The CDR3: CASSPRGDFRPDTQYF. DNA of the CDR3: TGTGCCAGCAGCCCCCGGGGGGACTTCCGCCCAGATACGCAGTATTTT.

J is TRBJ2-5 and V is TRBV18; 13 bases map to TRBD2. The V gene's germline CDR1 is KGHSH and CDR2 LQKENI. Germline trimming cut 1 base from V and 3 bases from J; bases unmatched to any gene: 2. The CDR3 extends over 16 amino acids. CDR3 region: CASSPRGTSGKETQYF. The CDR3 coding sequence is TGTGCCAGCTCACCACGGGGGACTAGCGGGAAAGAGACCCAGTACTTC. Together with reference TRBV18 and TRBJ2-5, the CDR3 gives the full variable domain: NAGVMQNPRHLVRRRGQEARLRCSPMKGHSHVYWYRQLPEEGLKFMVYLQKENIIDESGMPKERFSAEFPKEGPSILRIQQVVRGDSAAYFCASSPRGTSGKETQYFGPGTRLLVL.

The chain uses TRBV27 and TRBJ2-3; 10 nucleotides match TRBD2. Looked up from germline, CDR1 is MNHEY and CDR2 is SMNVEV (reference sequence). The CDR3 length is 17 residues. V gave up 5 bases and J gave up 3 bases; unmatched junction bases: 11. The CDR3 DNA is TGTGCCAGCAGTCCGAATCATCTAGCGGGAGATACAGATACGCAGTATTTT. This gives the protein CASSPNHLAGDTDTQYF.

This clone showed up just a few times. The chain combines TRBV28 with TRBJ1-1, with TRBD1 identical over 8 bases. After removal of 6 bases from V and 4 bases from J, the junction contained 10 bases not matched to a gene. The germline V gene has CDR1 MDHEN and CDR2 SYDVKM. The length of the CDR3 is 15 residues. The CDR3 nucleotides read TGTGCCAGCAGGCTCACCACAGGGGGTAGCACTGAAGCTTTCTTT. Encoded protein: CASRLTTGGSTEAFF.

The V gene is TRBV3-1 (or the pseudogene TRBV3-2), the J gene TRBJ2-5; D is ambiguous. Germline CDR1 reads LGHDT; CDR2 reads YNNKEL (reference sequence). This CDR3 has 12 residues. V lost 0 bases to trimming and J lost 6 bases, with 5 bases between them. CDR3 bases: TGTGCCAGCAGCCAAGATCGTAAGACCCAGTACTTC. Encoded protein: CASSQDRKTQYF.

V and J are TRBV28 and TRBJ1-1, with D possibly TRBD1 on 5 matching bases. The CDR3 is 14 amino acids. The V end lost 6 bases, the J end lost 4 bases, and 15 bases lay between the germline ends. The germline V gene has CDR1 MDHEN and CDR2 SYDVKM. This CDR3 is CASRWDSLTTEAFF. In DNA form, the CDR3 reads TGTGCCAGCAGGTGGGACTCGCTGACCACTGAAGCTTTCTTT.

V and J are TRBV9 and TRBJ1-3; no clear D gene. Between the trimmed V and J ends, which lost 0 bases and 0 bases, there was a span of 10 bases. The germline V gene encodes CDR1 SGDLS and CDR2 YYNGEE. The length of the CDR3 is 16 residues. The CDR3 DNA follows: TGTGCCAGCAGCGTAGGGCCCGGGGACTCTGGAAACACCATATATTTT. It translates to CASSVGPGDSGNTIYF.

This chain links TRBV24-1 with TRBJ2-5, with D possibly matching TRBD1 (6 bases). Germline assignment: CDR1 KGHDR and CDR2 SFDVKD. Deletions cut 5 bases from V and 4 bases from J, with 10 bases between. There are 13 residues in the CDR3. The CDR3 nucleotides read TGTGCCACCAGTGCGGCAGGGGCAGAGACCCAGTACTTC. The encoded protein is CATSAAGAETQYF.

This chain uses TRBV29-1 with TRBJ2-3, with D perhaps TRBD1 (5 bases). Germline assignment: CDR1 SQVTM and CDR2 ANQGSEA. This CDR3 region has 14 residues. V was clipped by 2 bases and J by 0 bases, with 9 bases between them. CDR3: CSVERGSSTDTQYF. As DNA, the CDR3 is TGCAGCGTTGAAAGGGGATCTAGCACAGATACGCAGTATTTT.

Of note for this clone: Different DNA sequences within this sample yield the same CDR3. The CDR3 DNA is TGTGCCAGCAGCCTCGGGACTAGCGGGAGCAATGAGCAGTTCTTC. Translated: CASSLGTSGSNEQFF. The chain carries TRBV7-3 and TRBJ2-1, with 14 bases aligning to TRBD2. V lost 5 bases to trimming and J lost 6 bases; unmatched junction nucleotides: 3. The length of the CDR3 is 15 residues. The germline V gene has CDR1 SGHTA and CDR2 FQGTGA.

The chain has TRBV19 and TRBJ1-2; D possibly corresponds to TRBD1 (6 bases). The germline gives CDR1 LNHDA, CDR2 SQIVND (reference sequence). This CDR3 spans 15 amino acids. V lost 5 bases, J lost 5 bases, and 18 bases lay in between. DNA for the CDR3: TGTGCCAGTAGTTCGGATCAGACAGGAAAATATGGCTACACCTTC. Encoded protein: CASSSDQTGKYGYTF. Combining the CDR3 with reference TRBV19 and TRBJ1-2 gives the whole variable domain DGGITQSPKYLFRKEGQNVTLSCEQNLNHDAMYWYRQDPGQGLRLIYYSQIVNDFQKGDIAEGYSVSREKKESFPLTVTSAQKNPTAFYLCASSSDQTGKYGYTFGSGTRLTVV.

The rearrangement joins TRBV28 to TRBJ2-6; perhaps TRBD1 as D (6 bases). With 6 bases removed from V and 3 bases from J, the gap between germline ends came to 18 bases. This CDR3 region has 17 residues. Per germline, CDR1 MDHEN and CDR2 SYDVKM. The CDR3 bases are TGTGCCAGCAGAGAGCCCGTGGGGGCCAATGGGGCCAACGTCCTGACTTTC. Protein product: CASREPVGANGANVLTF.

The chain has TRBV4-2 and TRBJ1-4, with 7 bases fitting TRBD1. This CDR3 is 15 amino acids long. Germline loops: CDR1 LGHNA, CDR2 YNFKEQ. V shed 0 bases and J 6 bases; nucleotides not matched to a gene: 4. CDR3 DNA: TGTGCCAGCAGCCAAGATCAAGGGGGCGATGAAAAACTGTTTTTT. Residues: CASSQDQGGDEKLFF.

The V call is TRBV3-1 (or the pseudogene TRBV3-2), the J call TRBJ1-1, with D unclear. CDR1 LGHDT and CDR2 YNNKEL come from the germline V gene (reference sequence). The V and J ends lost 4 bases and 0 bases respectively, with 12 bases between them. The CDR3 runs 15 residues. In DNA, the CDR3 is TGTGCCAGCAGCCCGCAATCCGGGATGAACACTGAAGCTTTCTTT. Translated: CASSPQSGMNTEAFF.

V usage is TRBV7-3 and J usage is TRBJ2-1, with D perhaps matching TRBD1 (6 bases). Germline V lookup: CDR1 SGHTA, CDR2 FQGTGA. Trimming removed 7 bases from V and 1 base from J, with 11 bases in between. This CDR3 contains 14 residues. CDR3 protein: CASTDQGSYNEQFF. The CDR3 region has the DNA TGTGCCAGCACTGATCAGGGGTCCTACAATGAGCAGTTCTTC. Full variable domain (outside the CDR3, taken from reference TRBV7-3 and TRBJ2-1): GAGVSQTPSNKVTEKGKYVELRCDPISGHTALYWYRQSLGQGPEFLIYFQGTGAADDSGLPNDRFFAVRPEGSVSTLKIQRTERGDSAVYLCASTDQGSYNEQFFGPGTRLTVL.

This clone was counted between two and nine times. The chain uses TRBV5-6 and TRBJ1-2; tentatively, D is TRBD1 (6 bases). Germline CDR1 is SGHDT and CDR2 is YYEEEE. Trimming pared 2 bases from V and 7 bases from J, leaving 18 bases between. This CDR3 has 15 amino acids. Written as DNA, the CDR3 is TGTGCCAGCAGCTTCCGCAGGGGAGGGGCTGGTGGCTACACCTTC. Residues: CASSFRRGGAGGYTF.